This T cell receptor beta chain was found in a study of identical twins. TCRdb re-derived calls from the 5' RACE reads in MiXCR, one entry per CDR3 protein. This table has approximately 680,000 distinct CDR3 sequences, just over 7% appearing once. The length of the CDR3 is 15 residues. The germline CDR1 and CDR2 sequences are SQVTM and ANQGSEA. The V end lost 7 bases, the J end lost 4 bases, and 20 bases lay between the germline ends. These same records also appear under a second study, on yellow fever vaccine responses in identical twins.

Sample: PBMCs. The genes are TRBV29-1 and TRBJ2-1, with D perhaps matching TRBD2 (5 bases). The clonotype comes from a woman aged 18-29 years in good health. The CDR3 reads CSEIVRKRQYNEQFF. DNA of the CDR3: TGCAGCGAAATAGTCAGGAAGCGGCAGTACAATGAGCAGTTCTTC.